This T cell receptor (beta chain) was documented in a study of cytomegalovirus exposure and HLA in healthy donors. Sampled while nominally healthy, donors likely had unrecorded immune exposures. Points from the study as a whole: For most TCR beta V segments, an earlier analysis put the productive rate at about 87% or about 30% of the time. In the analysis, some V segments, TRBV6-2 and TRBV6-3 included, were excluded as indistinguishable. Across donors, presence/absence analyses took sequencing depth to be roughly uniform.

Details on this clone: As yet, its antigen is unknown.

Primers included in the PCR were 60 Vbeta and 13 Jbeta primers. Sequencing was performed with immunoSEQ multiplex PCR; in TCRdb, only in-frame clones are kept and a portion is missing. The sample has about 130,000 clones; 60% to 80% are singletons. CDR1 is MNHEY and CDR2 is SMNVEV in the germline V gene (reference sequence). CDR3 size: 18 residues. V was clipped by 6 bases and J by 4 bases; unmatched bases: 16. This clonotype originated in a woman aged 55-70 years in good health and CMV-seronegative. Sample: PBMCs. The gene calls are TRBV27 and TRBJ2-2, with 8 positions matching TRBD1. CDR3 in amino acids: CASRHQPRGPFFTGELFF. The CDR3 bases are TGTGCCAGCAGACACCAGCCCAGGGGGCCTTTTTTCACCGGGGAGCTGTTTTTT.